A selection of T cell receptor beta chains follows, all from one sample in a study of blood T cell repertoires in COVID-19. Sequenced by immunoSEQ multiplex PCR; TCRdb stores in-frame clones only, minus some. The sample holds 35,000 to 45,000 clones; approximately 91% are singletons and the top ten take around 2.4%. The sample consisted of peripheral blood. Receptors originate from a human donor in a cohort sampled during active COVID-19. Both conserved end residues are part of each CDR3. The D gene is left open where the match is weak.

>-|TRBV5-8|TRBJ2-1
CASSLGQKQFF
TGTGCCAGCAGCTTGGGACAGAAGCAGTTCTTC
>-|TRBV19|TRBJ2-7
CASSPGSTIYEQYF
TGTGCCAGTAGTCCCGGGTCCACAATCTACGAGCAGTACTTC
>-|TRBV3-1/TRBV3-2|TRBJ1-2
CASSQDSGNDGYTF
TGTGCCAGCAGCCAAGATAGCGGAAATGATGGCTACACCTTC
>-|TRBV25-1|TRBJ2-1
CASRAGTGYNEQFF
TGTGCCAGCAGGGCCGGAACAGGCTACAATGAGCAGTTCTTC
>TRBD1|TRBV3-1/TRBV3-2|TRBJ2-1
CASSRDPGQSGEQFF
TGTGCCAGCAGCCGCGACCCGGGACAGTCGGGTGAGCAGTTCTTC
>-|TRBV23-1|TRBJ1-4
CASSRHRATNEKLFF
TGCGCCAGCAGTCGCCACAGGGCAACTAATGAAAAACTGTTTTTT
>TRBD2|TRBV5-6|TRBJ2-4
CASSPLTSGGIYIQYF
TGTGCCAGCAGCCCGCTGACTAGCGGGGGGATATACATTCAGTACTTC
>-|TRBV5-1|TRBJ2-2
CASNSVPSAGELFF
TGCGCCAGCAACTCGGTGCCCTCCGCCGGGGAGCTGTTTTTT
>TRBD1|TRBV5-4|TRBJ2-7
CASSLGQGSAYEQYF
TGTGCCAGCAGCTTGGGACAGGGGTCGGCCTACGAGCAGTACTTC
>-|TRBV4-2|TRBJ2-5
CASSPQAQETQYF
TGTGCCAGCAGCCCACAGGCCCAAGAGACCCAGTACTTC
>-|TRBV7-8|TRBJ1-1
CASTPLVGGNTEAFF
TGTGCCAGCACCCCACTTGTGGGGGGGAACACTGAAGCTTTCTTT
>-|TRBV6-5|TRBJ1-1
CASTRTGNTEAFF
TGTGCCAGCACTCGGACTGGGAACACTGAAGCTTTCTTT
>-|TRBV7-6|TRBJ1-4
CASSQGAVDEKLFF
TGTGCCAGCAGTCAAGGGGCAGTGGATGAAAAACTGTTTTTT
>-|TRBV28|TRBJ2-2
CASSLVASSTGELFF
TGTGCCAGCAGTTTAGTCGCTAGCAGCACCGGGGAGCTGTTTTTT
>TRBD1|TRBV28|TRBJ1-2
CASSSQDRGGGYGYTF
TGTGCCAGCAGTTCTCAGGACAGGGGGGGTGGCTATGGCTACACCTTC
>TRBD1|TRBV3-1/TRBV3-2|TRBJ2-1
CASSHRTGEDEQFF
TGTGCCAGCAGCCACCGGACAGGGGAGGATGAGCAGTTCTTC
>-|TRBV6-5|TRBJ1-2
CASSYSSGGAYGYTF
TGTGCCAGCAGTTACTCGTCGGGGGGGGCCTATGGCTACACCTTC
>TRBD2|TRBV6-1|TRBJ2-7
CASSERGAAYEQYF
TGTGCCAGCAGTGAGCGGGGGGCCGCCTACGAGCAGTACTTC
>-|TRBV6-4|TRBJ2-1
CASSETGAGAVGRNEQFF
TGTGCCAGCAGTGAAACCGGGGCGGGGGCCGTCGGTAGGAATGAGCAGTTCTTC
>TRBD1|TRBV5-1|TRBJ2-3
CASIDRGLTDTQYF
TGCGCCAGCATAGACAGGGGCCTCACAGATACGCAGTATTTT
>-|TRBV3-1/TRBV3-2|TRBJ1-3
CASSRTRGPSSGNTIYF
TGTGCCAGCAGCCGAACCAGGGGACCCAGCTCTGGAAACACCATATATTTT
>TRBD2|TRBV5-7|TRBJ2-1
CASSLKWGLAYNEQFF
TGTGCCAGCAGCTTGAAGTGGGGACTAGCTTACAATGAGCAGTTCTTC